This TCR beta chain derives from a study of T cells in Graves' hyperthyroidism and ophthalmopathy. Study summary: Peripheral blood draws took place at initial diagnosis, ahead of any treatment.

This clonotype showed up many times. The antigen is unknown. Researchers took RNA transcripts and amplified the TCR beta CDR3 regions from them. HTBI primers were the set used in a first-round RT-PCR of the TCR CDR3. TCRdb ran MiXCR on the multiplex PCR reads and lists one entry per CDR3 protein. This table holds 300,000 to 450,000 distinct CDR3 sequences, 18% found once. Whole-study results and caveats: By a 13 V-J model, ophthalmopathy was set apart from stable hyperthyroidism.

The sample comprised blood. This clonotype was sampled from a man between 18 and 35 years old with Graves' ophthalmopathy.

The CDR3 reads CASSPMVAVFEQPQHF. DNA of the CDR3: TGCGCCAGCAGCCCTATGGTTGCGGTATTTGAACAGCCCCAGCATTTT. The V and J genes are TRBV5-1 and TRBJ1-5, with unresolved D. Germline V gene lookup returns CDR1 SGHRS and CDR2 YFSETQ. CDR3 length: 16 residues. V was cut by 4 bases and J by 7 bases, with 21 bases left in between.